One sample yielded the 21 T cell receptor beta chains listed below, sequenced in a study of beta chain features in type 1 diabetes. Investigators reverse transcribed all isolated RNA, so they sequenced expressed TCRB transcripts. Assay: immunoSEQ multiplex PCR; the TCRdb copy retains only in-frame clones and omits some. This repertoire shows over 120,000 clones, 9.2% found once; its top ten account for 0.6% to 0.8%. Sequenced: central memory CD4+ T cells from blood. The receptor source for this set is a man aged 18 to 29 in good health.

This clone occurred a few times. The chain recombines TRBV5-1 with TRBJ2-4; D is unresolved. Trimming cost V 0 bases and J 16 bases, with 17 bases left between them. This CDR3 is built from 13 residues. Germline V gene lookup returns CDR1 SGHRS and CDR2 YFSETQ. The CDR3 loop is CASSLGPEQLGYF. The CDR3 region has the DNA TGCGCCAGCAGCTTGGGGCCAGAACAGCTGGGTTACTTC.

V usage is TRBV7-8 and J usage is TRBJ1-6; no definite D call. The CDR3 loop spans 13 amino acids. V was clipped by 2 bases and J by 8 bases, with 7 bases between them. Germline CDR1 and CDR2: SGHVS and FQNEAQ. CDR3 protein: CASSLMRDSPLHF. The CDR3 DNA is TGTGCCAGCAGCTTAATGCGGGATTCACCCCTCCACTTT. Full variable domain (remainder filled in from reference TRBV7-8 and TRBJ1-6): GAGVSQSPRYKVAKRGQDVALRCDPISGHVSLFWYQQALGQGPEFLTYFQNEAQLDKSGLPSDRFFAERPEGSVSTLKIQRTQQEDSAVYLCASSLMRDSPLHFGNGTRLTVT.

This clone was observed many times. This chain joins TRBV15 and TRBJ2-6; a weak D match, TRBD1 (5 bases). The CDR3 is 17 residues long. V dropped 3 bases and J dropped 0 bases, with 12 bases sitting between them. CDR1 is LNHNV, CDR2 YYDKDF, per germline (reference sequence). The CDR3 reads CATSRGLVNSGANVLTF. The CDR3 coding sequence is TGTGCCACCAGCAGGGGGCTTGTCAACTCTGGGGCCAACGTCCTGACTTTC.

The chain joins TRBV11-2 to TRBJ2-2, with TRBD1 matching over 9 bases. The CDR3 is 16 amino acids. Germline assignment: CDR1 SGHAT and CDR2 FQNNGV. Trimming removed 5 bases from V and 6 bases from J; junction bases left unmatched: 10. The CDR3 DNA follows: TGTGCCAGCAGCACCCGGGACAGGGCTTCGTCCGGGGAGCTGTTTTTT. It translates to CASSTRDRASSGELFF.

This clone was recorded a few times. The chain employs TRBV29-1 and TRBJ1-1; 7 nucleotides agree with TRBD1. The germline gives CDR1 SQVTM, CDR2 ANQGSEA. There are 15 residues in the CDR3. V lost 4 bases and J lost 4; bases outside the gene matches: 12. The CDR3 loop reads CSVGRRGRFTTEAFF. For the CDR3, the DNA is TGCAGCGTTGGGAGAAGGGGGCGTTTTACCACTGAAGCTTTCTTT.

This clone was observed many times. This chain connects TRBV4-1 to TRBJ1-5, with D unclear. V dropped 0 bases and J dropped 8 bases, with 11 bases sitting between them. Germline V gene sequence: CDR1 MGHRA, CDR2 YSYEKL. The CDR3 runs to 14 residues. The CDR3 nucleotides read TGCGCCAGCAGCCAAGAGGTCGGTTCTAAGCCCCAGCATTTT. Its protein product is CASSQEVGSKPQHF.

This clone came up a few times. The chain couples TRBV9 to TRBJ2-7, with 7 nucleotides matching TRBD2. Trimming cost V 0 bases and J 5 bases; bases outside gene matches: 8. The CDR3 runs to 15 residues. Germline lookup yields CDR1 SGDLS and CDR2 YYNGEE. CDR3 amino acids: CASSVEGLRGNEQYF. In nucleotides, the CDR3 is TGTGCCAGCAGCGTAGAGGGGTTGCGGGGGAACGAGCAGTACTTC.

This clone turned up a few times. The chain joins TRBV30 to TRBJ1-2; D is possibly TRBD1 (5 bases). V was shortened by 5 bases and J by 10 bases, with 11 bases between the two germline ends. Germline V CDR1 and CDR2: GTSNPN, SVGIG (reference sequence). The length of the CDR3 is 10 residues. CDR3 sequence: CAWGDSYYTF. The CDR3 DNA reads as TGTGCCTGGGGAGACAGTTACTACACCTTC.

The genes are TRBV7-8 and TRBJ2-1; D might be TRBD2 (7 bases). The V end was cut by 3 bases, the J end by 5 bases, with 11 bases between. Germline V gene data show CDR1 as SGHVS and CDR2 as FQNEAQ. The CDR3 is made up of 14 amino acids. The CDR3 sequence: CASSLRGGNNEQFF. The CDR3 nucleotides are TGTGCCAGCAGCTTGAGGGGGGGGAACAATGAGCAGTTCTTC.

This sequence joins TRBV27 and TRBJ1-2, with 7 bases that match TRBD1. Losses at the gene ends were 2 bases for V and 4 bases for J; bases not matched to a gene: 7. The germline V gene encodes CDR1 MNHEY and CDR2 SMNVEV (reference sequence). The CDR3 runs to 15 residues. Here the CDR3 reads CASSLELGQPYGYTF. For the CDR3, the DNA is TGTGCCAGCAGTTTAGAGCTGGGACAGCCCTATGGCTACACCTTC.

V and J are TRBV11-2 and TRBJ1-1; tentative D call: TRBD1 (5 bases). Per germline, CDR1 SGHAT and CDR2 FQNNGV. V was cut by 4 bases and J by 1 base, with 7 bases left in between. The CDR3 consists of 13 residues. As DNA, the CDR3 is TGTGCCAGCAGCTCTGGACAGAACACTGAAGCTTTCTTT. Residues: CASSSGQNTEAFF. Complete variable domain (other parts from reference TRBV11-2 and TRBJ1-1): EAGVAQSPRYKIIEKRQSVAFWCNPISGHATLYWYQQILGQGPKLLIQFQNNGVVDDSQLPKDRFSAERLKGVDSTLKIQPAKLEDSAVYLCASSSGQNTEAFFGQGTRLTVV.

This clone was observed a few times. V is TRBV29-1 and J is TRBJ2-2; TRBD2 is a possible D gene (6 bases). V lost 2 bases and J lost 4, with 17 bases in between. From germline, CDR1 is SQVTM and CDR2 ANQGSEA. The CDR3 spans 16 residues. The CDR3 nucleotides are TGCAGCGTTGAAATGGCAGGGCGGGGAGTCACCGGGGAGCTGTTTTTT. Amino acids: CSVEMAGRGVTGELFF.

The sample holds many counts of this clone. This rearrangement joins TRBV23-1 to TRBJ1-2, with a possible D match to TRBD1 (5 bases). TRBV23-1 is an open reading frame, and its role is uncertain. Trimming pared 2 bases from V and 6 bases from J, leaving 10 bases between. The CDR3 runs to 13 residues. The CDR3 protein is CASSQRGKDGYTF. Written as DNA, the CDR3 is TGCGCCAGCAGTCAACGGGGGAAGGATGGCTACACCTTC.

This chain links TRBV2 with TRBJ2-7, with 10 bases that match TRBD1. The V and J ends lost 1 base and 3 bases, in that order; junction bases with no gene match: 3. The length of the CDR3 is 15 residues. Looked up from germline, CDR1 is SNHLY and CDR2 is FYNNEI. CDR3: CASSEERTGGYEQYF. DNA of the CDR3: TGTGCCAGCAGTGAAGAGAGGACAGGGGGCTACGAGCAGTACTTC.

DNA of the CDR3: TGCGCCAGCAGCCAAGAATACCGGGAGACCCAGTACTTC. Its protein product is CASSQEYRETQYF. V usage is TRBV4-3 and J usage is TRBJ2-5; D gene unclear. CDR3 size: 13 residues. Germline values: CDR1 LGHNA, CDR2 YSLEER. Trimming removed 0 bases from V and 5 bases from J, with 7 bases in between.

This clone was counted a few times. The chain has TRBV4-2 and TRBJ2-1; 10 bases align to TRBD2. V lost 5 bases and J lost 2; bases outside the gene matches: 3. The CDR3 consists of 15 residues. Per the germline V gene, CDR1 is LGHNA and CDR2 is YNFKEQ. This CDR3 is CASSLLAGAYNEQFF. In nucleotides, the CDR3 is TGTGCCAGCAGCTTGCTAGCGGGGGCCTACAATGAGCAGTTCTTC.

CDR3 protein: CASSLGGVAGGTDTQYF. The CDR3 DNA reads as TGTGCCAGCAGCTTGGGAGGTGTAGCGGGGGGCACAGATACGCAGTATTTT. The chain carries TRBV7-7 and TRBJ2-3; 9 nucleotides match TRBD2. The germline V gene has CDR1 SSHAT and CDR2 FNYEAQ (reference sequence). The CDR3 has 17 residues. J lost 1 base, V lost 3 bases, and 8 bases had no gene match.

The sample holds a few counts of this clone. Compared with germline, one end of the junction differs, possibly owing to a read error. The chain joins TRBV30 to TRBJ1-2, with a tentative D call TRBD1 (6 bases). CDR1 and CDR2 from the germline V gene are GTSNPN and SVGIG (reference sequence). The CDR3 contains 11 residues. The DNA for the CDR3 is TGTGCCTGGAGTGAGCTAACAGGGCGCGGCTTC. It translates to CAWSELTGRGF.

This clone was found a few times. The chain carries TRBV30 and TRBJ1-2; no firm D call. V was clipped by 2 bases and J by 4 bases, with 20 bases between them. This CDR3 spans 16 amino acids. Germline V gene data show CDR1 as GTSNPN and CDR2 as SVGIG (reference sequence). The CDR3 sequence: CAWSRREGIGVYGYTF. The CDR3 DNA follows: TGTGCCTGGAGTCGACGGGAGGGCATTGGAGTCTATGGCTACACCTTC.

This clone was detected only a few times. The chain recombines TRBV7-2 with TRBJ2-2; the match to TRBD1 covers 7 bases. The CDR3 runs 16 residues. V lost 8 bases and J lost 9; bases outside the gene matches: 18. From germline, CDR1 is SGHTA and CDR2 FQGNSA. The CDR3 DNA is TGTGCCAGCTCTAACCCTCCGGGACAGCCATTCCGGGAGCTGTTTTTT. Residues: CASSNPPGQPFRELFF.

This chain uses TRBV20-1 with TRBJ1-1, with D unclear. Germline V gene lookup returns CDR1 DFQATT and CDR2 SNEGSKA (reference sequence). The CDR3 extends over 11 amino acids. Trimming took 6 bases from V and 6 from J, leaving 11 bases between them. As DNA, the CDR3 is TGCAGTGCGTATAGTTCGGCTGAAGCTTTCTTT. This encodes CSAYSSAEAFF.